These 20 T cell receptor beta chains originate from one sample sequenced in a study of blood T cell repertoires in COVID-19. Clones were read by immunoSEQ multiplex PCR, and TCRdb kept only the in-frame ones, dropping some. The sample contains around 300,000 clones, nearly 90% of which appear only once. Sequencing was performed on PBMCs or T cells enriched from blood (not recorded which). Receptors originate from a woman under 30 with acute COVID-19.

CDR3 in DNA: TGTGCCAGTAGTATAGGAGTGATGAACACTGAAGCTTTCTTT. Translation: CASSIGVMNTEAFF. The chain carries TRBV19 and TRBJ1-1; D not resolved. The germline V and J ends were trimmed by 1 base and 0 bases, with 6 bases remaining between them. Germline V CDR1 and CDR2: LNHDA, SQIVND (reference sequence). The CDR3 sequence is 14 residues long. Full variable domain (missing parts from reference TRBV19 and TRBJ1-1): DGGITQSPKYLFRKEGQNVTLSCEQNLNHDAMYWYRQDPGQGLRLIYYSQIVNDFQKGDIAEGYSVSREKKESFPLTVTSAQKNPTAFYLCASSIGVMNTEAFFGQGTRLTVV.

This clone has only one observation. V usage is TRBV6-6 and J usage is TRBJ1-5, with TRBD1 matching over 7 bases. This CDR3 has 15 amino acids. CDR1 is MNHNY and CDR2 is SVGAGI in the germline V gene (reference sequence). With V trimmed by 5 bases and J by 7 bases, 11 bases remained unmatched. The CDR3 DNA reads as TGTGCCAGCAGTATCACAGGGGAGGTTGGACAGCCCCAGCATTTT. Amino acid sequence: CASSITGEVGQPQHF.

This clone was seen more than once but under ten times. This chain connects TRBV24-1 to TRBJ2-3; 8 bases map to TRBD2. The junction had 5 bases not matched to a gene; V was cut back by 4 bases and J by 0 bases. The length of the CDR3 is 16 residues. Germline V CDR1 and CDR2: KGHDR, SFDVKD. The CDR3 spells CATSDPAGASTDTQYF. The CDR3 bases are TGTGCCACCAGTGACCCAGCGGGAGCTAGCACAGATACGCAGTATTTT.

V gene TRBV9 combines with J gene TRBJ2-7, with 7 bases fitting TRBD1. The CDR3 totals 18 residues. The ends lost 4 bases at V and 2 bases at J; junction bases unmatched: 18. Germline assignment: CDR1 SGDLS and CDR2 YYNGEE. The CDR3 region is CASSHRLGTEDEAYEQYF. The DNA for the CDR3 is TGTGCCAGCAGCCACCGATTGGGGACAGAGGACGAGGCCTACGAGCAGTACTTC. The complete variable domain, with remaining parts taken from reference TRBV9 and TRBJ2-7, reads DSGVTQTPKHLITATGQRVTLRCSPRSGDLSVYWYQQSLDQGLQFLIQYYNGEERAKGNILERFSAQQFPDLHSELNLSSLELGDSALYFCASSHRLGTEDEAYEQYFGPGTRLTVT.

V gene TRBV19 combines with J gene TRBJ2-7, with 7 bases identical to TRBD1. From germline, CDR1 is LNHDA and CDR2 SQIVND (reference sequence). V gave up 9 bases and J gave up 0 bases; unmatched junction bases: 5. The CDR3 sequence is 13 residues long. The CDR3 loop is CASRDSDSYEQYF. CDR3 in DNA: TGTGCCAGCCGGGACAGCGACTCCTACGAGCAGTACTTC.

CDR3 DNA: TGTGCCTGGAGTGTTACCCAGGACTTGGGTAATTCTGCCTACACCTTC. This sequence encodes CAWSVTQDLGNSAYTF. The chain joins TRBV30 to TRBJ1-2; no clear D gene. Trimming stripped 0 bases from V and 10 bases from J, with 24 bases between. The CDR3 is 16 amino acids. Germline CDR1 GTSNPN, CDR2 SVGIG (reference sequence).

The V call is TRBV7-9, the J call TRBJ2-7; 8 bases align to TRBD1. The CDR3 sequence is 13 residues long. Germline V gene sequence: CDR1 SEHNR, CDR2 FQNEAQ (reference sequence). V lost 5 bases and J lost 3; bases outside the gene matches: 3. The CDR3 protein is CASSPGQDYEQYF. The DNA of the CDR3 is TGTGCCAGCAGCCCGGGACAGGACTACGAGCAGTACTTC.

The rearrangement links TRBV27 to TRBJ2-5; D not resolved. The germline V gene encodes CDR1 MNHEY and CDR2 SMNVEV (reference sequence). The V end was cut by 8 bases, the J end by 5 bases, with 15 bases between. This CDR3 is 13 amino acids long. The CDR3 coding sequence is TGTGCCAGCTCCCCCCGGTTGCCGGAGACCCAGTACTTC. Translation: CASSPRLPETQYF.

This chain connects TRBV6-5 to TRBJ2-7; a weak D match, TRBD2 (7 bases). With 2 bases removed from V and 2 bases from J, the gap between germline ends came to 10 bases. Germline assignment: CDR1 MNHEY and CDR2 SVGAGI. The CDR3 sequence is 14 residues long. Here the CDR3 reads CASSYGGGTYEQYF. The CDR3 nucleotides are TGTGCCAGCAGTTACGGGGGGGGCACCTACGAGCAGTACTTC.

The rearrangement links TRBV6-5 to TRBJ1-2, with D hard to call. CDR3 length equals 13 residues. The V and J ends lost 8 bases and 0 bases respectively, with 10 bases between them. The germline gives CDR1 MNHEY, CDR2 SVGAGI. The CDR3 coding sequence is TGTGCCAGCTCACTGTCCCCTAACTATGGCTACACCTTC. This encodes CASSLSPNYGYTF.

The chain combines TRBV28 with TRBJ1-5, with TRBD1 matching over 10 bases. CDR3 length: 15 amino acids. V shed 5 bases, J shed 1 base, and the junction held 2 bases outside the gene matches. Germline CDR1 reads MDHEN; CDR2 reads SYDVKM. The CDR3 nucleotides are TGTGCCAGCAGTACGGGACAGGGGAGCAATCAGCCCCAGCATTTT. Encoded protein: CASSTGQGSNQPQHF.

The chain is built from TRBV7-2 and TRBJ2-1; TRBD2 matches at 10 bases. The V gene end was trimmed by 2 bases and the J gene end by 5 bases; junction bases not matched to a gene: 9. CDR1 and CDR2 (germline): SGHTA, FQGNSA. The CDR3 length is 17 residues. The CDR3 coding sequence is TGTGCCAGCAGCTTAAGCCCTAGCGGGAGTAGGGACAATGAGCAGTTCTTC. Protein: CASSLSPSGSRDNEQFF.

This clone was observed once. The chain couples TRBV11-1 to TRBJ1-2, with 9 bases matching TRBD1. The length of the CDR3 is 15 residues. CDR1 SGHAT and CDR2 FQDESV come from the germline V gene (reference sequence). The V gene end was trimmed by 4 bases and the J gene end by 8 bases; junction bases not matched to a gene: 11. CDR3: CASSSPGTGSLGYTF. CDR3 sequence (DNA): TGTGCCAGCAGCTCGCCGGGGACAGGGTCGTTAGGCTACACCTTC.

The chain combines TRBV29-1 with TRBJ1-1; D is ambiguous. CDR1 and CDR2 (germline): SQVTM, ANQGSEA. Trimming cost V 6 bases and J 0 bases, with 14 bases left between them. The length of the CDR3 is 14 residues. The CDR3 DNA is TGCAGCGTCGAACGGTTATCCATGAACACTGAAGCTTTCTTT. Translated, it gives CSVERLSMNTEAFF.

The CDR3 loop reads CASSSTLAGDPGELFF. The CDR3 region has the DNA TGTGCCAGCAGTTCGACTTTAGCGGGAGACCCCGGGGAGCTGTTTTTT. This chain joins TRBV27 and TRBJ2-2; 9 nucleotides align to TRBD2. J lost 6 bases, V lost 4 bases, and 9 bases had no gene match. Germline assignment: CDR1 MNHEY and CDR2 SMNVEV (reference sequence). The CDR3 runs to 16 residues.

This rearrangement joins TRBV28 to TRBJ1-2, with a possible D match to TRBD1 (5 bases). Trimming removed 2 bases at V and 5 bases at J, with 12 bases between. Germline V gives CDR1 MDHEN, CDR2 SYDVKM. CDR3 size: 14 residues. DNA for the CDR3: TGTGCCAGCAGTTTAGCGGCAGGGAATTATGGCTACACCTTC. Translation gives CASSLAAGNYGYTF.

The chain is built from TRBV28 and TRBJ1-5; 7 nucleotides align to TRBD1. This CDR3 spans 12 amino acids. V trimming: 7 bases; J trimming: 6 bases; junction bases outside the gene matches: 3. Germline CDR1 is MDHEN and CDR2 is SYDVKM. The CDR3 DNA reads TGTGCCAGCAACGACAGGGCTCAGCCCCAGCATTTT. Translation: CASNDRAQPQHF.

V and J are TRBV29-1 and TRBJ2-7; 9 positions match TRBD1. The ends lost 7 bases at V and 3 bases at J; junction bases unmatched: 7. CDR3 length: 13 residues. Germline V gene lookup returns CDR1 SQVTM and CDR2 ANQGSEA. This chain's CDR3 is CSATGTGHYEQYF. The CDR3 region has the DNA TGCAGCGCGACCGGGACAGGGCACTACGAGCAGTACTTC.

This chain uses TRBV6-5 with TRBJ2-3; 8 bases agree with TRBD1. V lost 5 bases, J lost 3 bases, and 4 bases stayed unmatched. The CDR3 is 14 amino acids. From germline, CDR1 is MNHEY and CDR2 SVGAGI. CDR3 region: CASSPGTGTDTQYF. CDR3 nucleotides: TGTGCCAGCAGTCCCGGGACAGGTACAGATACGCAGTATTTT.

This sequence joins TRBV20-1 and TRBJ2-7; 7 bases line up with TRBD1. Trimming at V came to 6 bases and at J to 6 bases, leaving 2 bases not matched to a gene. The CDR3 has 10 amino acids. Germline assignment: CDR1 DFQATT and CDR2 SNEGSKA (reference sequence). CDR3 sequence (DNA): TGCAGTGCAACAGGGGCCGAGCAGTACTTC. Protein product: CSATGAEQYF.